This T cell receptor (beta chain) was sequenced in a study of T cell responses to AZD1222 COVID-19 vaccine. General study results and limits: Every sample of the repertoires postdated the peak T cell response. Receipt of two AZD1222 doses was followed by a rise in Spike-specific TCR breadth and depth. Reportedly, nearly half of unique spike TCRs recognized epitopes outside B.1.351/B.1.1.7 mutations. The donor group comprised mostly white British people and more females; the analysis possibly underestimated clonal diversity.

A remark on this clone: Its antigen remains unknown.

TCRdb's table, derived via immunoSEQ multiplex PCR, lists solely in-frame clones and lacks some. The sample holds some 100,000 clones, 87% seen once. V shed 6 bases and J 4 bases; nucleotides not matched to a gene: 8. Germline CDR1 is MNHEY and CDR2 is SVGEGT. The length of the CDR3 is 15 residues. The clonotype originates from an adult in good health. The chain joins TRBV6-2 or TRBV6-3 to TRBJ2-3, with 9 nucleotides matching TRBD2. The source was peripheral blood, collected on day 0 of AZD1222 vaccination. In DNA, the CDR3 is TGTGCCAGCAGCGATAGCGGGAGCCGGGCAGATACGCAGTATTTT. Protein sequence: CASSDSGSRADTQYF.